A selection of T cell receptor beta chains follows, all from one sample in a study of human T cells and chemical hapten exposure. TCRdb redid the calling of the RACE reads with MiXCR, one entry per CDR3 protein. This sample has nearly 85,000 distinct CDR3 sequences, with around a tenth found just once. The sample here was whole blood, taken in connection with sensitization to the hapten diphenylcyclopropenone (DPC). These receptors all come from a man between 18 and 29 years old with alopecia areata. Some clones in this sample may be carry-over from other donors' samples. Each CDR3 is given with its conserved first and last residue. A D gene is named only where the DNA matches it firmly. Where a row states a size, it is once, few, many or the class of an expanded clone; other rows omit it.

v_call	d_call	clone_size	j_call	cdr3_nt	cdr3_aa
TRBV29-1	TRBD1	many	TRBJ1-2	TGCAGCGCACTGACCGGGACAGGGTCCTATGGCTACACCTTC	CSALTGTGSYGYTF
TRBV10-3	TRBD1	-	TRBJ1-1	TGTGCCAGTACGACAGGGGGCAAAGAAGCTTTCTTT	CASTTGGKEAFF
TRBV11-2	-	many	TRBJ2-4	TGTGCCAGCAGCTTCACCCTAGCCAAAAACATTCAGTACTTC	CASSFTLAKNIQYF
TRBV7-3	-	many	TRBJ1-1	TGTGCCAGCAGCTTACGGGGCGCCGGGACTGAAGCTTTCTTT	CASSLRGAGTEAFF
TRBV11-2	-	few	TRBJ2-3	TGTGCCAGCAGCTCCGACCGGCGGGATACGCAGTATTTT	CASSSDRRDTQYF
TRBV29-1	-	many	TRBJ2-1	TGCAGCGTTCACGATAACAATGAGCAGTTCTTC	CSVHDNNEQFF
TRBV25-1	TRBD2	many	TRBJ2-5	TGTGCCAGCAGTGAATATTCAGGGACTAGTGGGAAAGAGACCCAGTACTTC	CASSEYSGTSGKETQYF
TRBV7-2	-	few	TRBJ2-2	TGTGCCAGCAGCCAACGGCCCCGGGACTTGGATACCGGGGAGCTGTTTTTT	CASSQRPRDLDTGELFF
TRBV27	-	-	TRBJ2-7	TGTGCCAGCAGTTTATTTCGGGGCGAGCAGTACTTC	CASSLFRGEQYF
TRBV6-2/TRBV6-3	-	-	TRBJ1-1	TGTGCCAGCAGTTACTCAGGACAGTACACTGAAGCTTTCTTT	CASSYSGQYTEAFF
TRBV7-2	-	-	TRBJ2-3	TGTGCCAGCAGCTTAACGAGACTAGAGAGCACAGATACGCAGTATTTT	CASSLTRLESTDTQYF
TRBV10-3	-	few	TRBJ1-5	TGTGCCATCAGTGCTGGGGGCAATCAGCCCCAGCATTTT	CAISAGGNQPQHF
TRBV4-3	-	-	TRBJ2-7	TGCGCCAGCAGCCAAGGGCCTGGGTTGTATCAGAATGCCTACGAGCAGTACTTC	CASSQGPGLYQNAYEQYF
TRBV7-3	-	many	TRBJ2-7	TGTGCCAGCAGCTTGGGGGACTCCTCCTACGAGCAGTACTTC	CASSLGDSSYEQYF
TRBV20-1	-	-	TRBJ1-1	TGCAGTGCAACTAAGAACACTGAAGCTTTCTTT	CSATKNTEAFF
TRBV4-3	TRBD1	-	TRBJ2-3	TGCGCCAGCAGCCAAGATGATTTTGGTGGGACAGGGCGGGATACGCAGTATTTT	CASSQDDFGGTGRDTQYF
TRBV20-1	-	many	TRBJ2-7	TGCAGTGCTAGTCCAGCCTTACGAGAGCAGTACTTC	CSASPALREQYF
TRBV29-1	-	few	TRBJ2-3	TGCAGCGTAGAGCGCGGGACAACTAGCACAGATACGCAGTATTTT	CSVERGTTSTDTQYF
TRBV7-9	-	many	TRBJ1-5	TGTGCCAGCAGTAGTACGGATCAGCCCCAGCATTTT	CASSSTDQPQHF
TRBV9	-	few	TRBJ1-3	TGTGCCAGCAGCGTAGTCCCCCGAGACACCATATATTTT	CASSVVPRDTIYF
TRBV28	TRBD1	few	TRBJ2-7	TGTGCCAGCACCCCCGGGACAGGGAGGTACGAGCAGTACTTC	CASTPGTGRYEQYF
TRBV11-2	-	many	TRBJ2-5	TGTGCCAGCAGCTTAGAGCACGCTGAGACCCAGTACTTC	CASSLEHAETQYF
TRBV6-2/TRBV6-3	-	many	TRBJ2-4	TGTGCCACTACGGACCGGGAACCAAACATTCAGTACTTC	CATTDREPNIQYF
TRBV6-2/TRBV6-3	TRBD1	few	TRBJ1-5	TGTGCCAGCAGTTACCTAATTTGGACAGGGGGCAGCAATCAGCCCCAGCATTTT	CASSYLIWTGGSNQPQHF
TRBV12-3/TRBV12-4	-	many	TRBJ1-2	TGTGCCAGCAGTCAGGCAGAGATTTATGGCTACACCTTC	CASSQAEIYGYTF
TRBV28	TRBD2	-	TRBJ2-3	TGTGCCAGCAATTATAGGGGTCGGGGGGTACTCACAGATACGCAGTATTTT	CASNYRGRGVLTDTQYF
TRBV12-3/TRBV12-4	-	few	TRBJ2-5	TGTGCCAGCAGTTTTGGGGGGGCCTTGCTGGAGACCCAGTACTTC	CASSFGGALLETQYF
TRBV5-1	-	many	TRBJ2-6	TGCGCCAGCAGCTTGGATTCTGGGGCCAACGTCCTGACTTTC	CASSLDSGANVLTF
TRBV7-2	TRBD2	-	TRBJ2-5	TGTGCCAGCAGCGCGGGGGGCCACGAGACCCAGTACTTC	CASSAGGHETQYF
TRBV4-1	TRBD1	few	TRBJ1-3	TGCGCCAGCAGCCAGGGACAGGTTTCTGGAAACACCATATATTTT	CASSQGQVSGNTIYF
TRBV28	-	few	TRBJ2-3	TGTGCCAGCAGTTTGATTAGCGGAAGCACAGATACGCAGTATTTT	CASSLISGSTDTQYF
TRBV12-3/TRBV12-4	-	-	TRBJ1-1	TGTGCCAGCGGCACTGAAGCTTTCTTT	CASGTEAFF
TRBV6-5	-	few	TRBJ2-1	TGTGCGGTCAGCTCCTACAATGAGCAGTTCTTC	CAVSSYNEQFF
TRBV7-3	-	many	TRBJ2-6	TGTGCCAGCAGCAAGGAACTCGGAAGGGCCTCTGGGGCCAACGTCCTGACTTTC	CASSKELGRASGANVLTF
TRBV4-1	TRBD1	few	TRBJ1-2	TGCGCCAGCAGCCAAGAAATGACAGGGGGCTATGGCTACACCTTC	CASSQEMTGGYGYTF
TRBV28	TRBD2	-	TRBJ2-2	TGTGCCATACTGCGGGGGGTTAACACCGGGGAGCTGTTTTTT	CAILRGVNTGELFF
TRBV6-2/TRBV6-3	-	many	TRBJ1-1	TGTGCCAGCAGTTACGCCAGGGGCGCGGTTGAAGCTTTCTTT	CASSYARGAVEAFF
TRBV6-2/TRBV6-3	-	-	TRBJ1-1	TGTGCCAGCAGTTCGCGACGCACTGAAGCTTTCTTT	CASSSRRTEAFF
TRBV12-3/TRBV12-4	-	few	TRBJ2-1	TGTGCCAGCAGATTGACTAGACGGGGGCATGAGCAGTTCTTC	CASRLTRRGHEQFF
TRBV5-4	-	many	TRBJ2-5	TGTGCCAGCCGACTTAATGACAGAGGGGAGACCCAGTACTTC	CASRLNDRGETQYF
TRBV9	-	few	TRBJ2-7	TGTGCCAGCAGCTTCATGGGGATCGAAGAGCAGTACTTC	CASSFMGIEEQYF
TRBV18	-	many	TRBJ1-1	TGTGCCAGCTCACCAGGGCTGAACACTGAAGCTTTCTTT	CASSPGLNTEAFF
TRBV27	-	once	TRBJ2-7	TGTGCCAGCAGTTTGCCCGGCCGGGAGCAGTACTTC	CASSLPGREQYF
TRBV21-1	-	few	TRBJ2-2	TGTGCCAGCAGCGGTCTACCGGGACTCAAAGGGGGTTACACCGGGGAGCTGTTTTTT	CASSGLPGLKGGYTGELFF
TRBV9	-	few	TRBJ1-1	TGTGCCAGCAGCGTAGTCGACAGGTTTAACACTGAAGCTTTCTTT	CASSVVDRFNTEAFF
TRBV20-1	TRBD2	once	TRBJ2-7	TGCAGTGCTAGATCCATTATATCGTCCGGGACTAATCACTACGAGCAGTACTTC	CSARSIISSGTNHYEQYF
TRBV5-1	TRBD1	few	TRBJ2-7	TGCGCCAGCAGCTTGTCGGACAGGGACACCTACGAGCAGTACTTC	CASSLSDRDTYEQYF
TRBV7-2	TRBD2	many	TRBJ2-1	TGTGCCAGCAGGTTACAGTCGGGGGGGTACAATGAGCAGTTCTTC	CASRLQSGGYNEQFF
TRBV7-2	-	-	TRBJ1-6	TGTGCCAGCAGCTTCGGCCAGGCGGCTAATTCACCCCTCCACTTT	CASSFGQAANSPLHF
TRBV21-1	-	many	TRBJ2-2	TGTGCCAGCGATAATTACCTAAGGACAGTTAACACCGGGGAGCTGTTTTTT	CASDNYLRTVNTGELFF
TRBV3-1	TRBD1	few	TRBJ1-2	TGTGCCAGCAGTCGCTCCCCGGGACAGGGGCGGTATGGCTACACCTTC	CASSRSPGQGRYGYTF
TRBV24-1	-	many	TRBJ2-3	TGTGCCACCAGTGATTTGCAAGGAGCGTTTACGCAGTATTTT	CATSDLQGAFTQYF
TRBV20-1	TRBD2	-	TRBJ2-1	TGCAGTGCTAGCGGTAGTAGCGGGGGGGCCTTGAGCTCCTACAATGAGCAGTTCTTC	CSASGSSGGALSSYNEQFF
TRBV7-2	TRBD1	many	TRBJ2-5	TGTGCCAGCAGGGTGGACAGGGGAGGGAGGACCCAGTACTTC	CASRVDRGGRTQYF
TRBV4-1	TRBD2	few	TRBJ2-5	TGCGCCAGCAGCCCACTAGCGGGGGGTTCACAAGAGACCCAGTACTTC	CASSPLAGGSQETQYF
TRBV24-1	-	many	TRBJ2-1	TGTGCCTCCGCCGGGGGTCCCTCCTACAATGAGCAGTTCTTC	CASAGGPSYNEQFF
TRBV20-1	TRBD1	-	TRBJ2-1	TGCAGTGCTGAAGGACAGGGGGCACGCAATGAGCAGTTCTTC	CSAEGQGARNEQFF